This T cell receptor (beta chain) was captured in a study of blood T cell repertoires in COVID-19. Study context: COVID-19 samples, acute and convalescent, were from the United States, Italy and Spain. From T cells, B-cell-depleted T cells, or PBMCs came the material, which was cDNA or gDNA.

Germline CDR1 and CDR2: MDHEN and SYDVKM. This CDR3 is 16 amino acids long. Deletions cut 6 bases from V and 0 bases from J, with 12 bases between. Per the original data handling: The authors estimated nucleated cell counts from reference gene primer amplification. Profiling relied on immunoSEQ multiplex PCR, and the TCRdb table lists in-frame clones only, not all of them. The V and J calls and clone size come from that table; D and trimming were worked out from the DNA. Here the sample spans 260,000 or so clones, roughly four fifths being singletons. Sequencing was done on a sample of peripheral blood. The receptor was derived from a woman aged 70 to 79 with acute or convalescent COVID-19. The chain has TRBV28 and TRBJ1-6; D unclear. CDR3 nucleotides: TGTGCCAGCAGGCGGGCCGGGAGCTCCTATAATTCACCCCTCCACTTT. This translates into CASRRAGSSYNSPLHF.